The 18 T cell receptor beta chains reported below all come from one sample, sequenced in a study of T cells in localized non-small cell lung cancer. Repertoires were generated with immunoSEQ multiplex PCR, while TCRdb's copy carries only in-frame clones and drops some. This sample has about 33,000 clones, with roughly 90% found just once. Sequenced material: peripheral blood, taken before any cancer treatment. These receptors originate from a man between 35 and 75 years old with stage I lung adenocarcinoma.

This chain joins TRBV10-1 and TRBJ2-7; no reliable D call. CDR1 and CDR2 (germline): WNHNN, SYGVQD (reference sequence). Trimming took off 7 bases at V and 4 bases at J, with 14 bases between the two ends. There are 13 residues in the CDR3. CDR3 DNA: TGCGCCAGCATTCTGTCACAGCGATACGAGCAGTACTTC. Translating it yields CASILSQRYEQYF.

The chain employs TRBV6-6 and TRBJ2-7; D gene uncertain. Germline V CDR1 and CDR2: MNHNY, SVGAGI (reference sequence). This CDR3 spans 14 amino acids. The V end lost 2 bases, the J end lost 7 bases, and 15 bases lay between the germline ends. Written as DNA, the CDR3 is TGTGCCAGCAGTTACCTTGGCCGGGCTGGGGAGCAGTACTTC. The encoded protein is CASSYLGRAGEQYF.

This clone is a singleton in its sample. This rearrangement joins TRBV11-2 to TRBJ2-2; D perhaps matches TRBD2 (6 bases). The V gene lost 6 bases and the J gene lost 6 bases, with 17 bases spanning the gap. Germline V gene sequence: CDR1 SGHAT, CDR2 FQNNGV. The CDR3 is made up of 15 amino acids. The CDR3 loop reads CASSQTSTVAGELFF. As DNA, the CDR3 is TGTGCCAGCAGTCAGACTAGTACGGTGGCCGGGGAGCTGTTTTTT. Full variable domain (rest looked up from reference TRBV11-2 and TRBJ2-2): EAGVAQSPRYKIIEKRQSVAFWCNPISGHATLYWYQQILGQGPKLLIQFQNNGVVDDSQLPKDRFSAERLKGVDSTLKIQPAKLEDSAVYLCASSQTSTVAGELFFGEGSRLTVL.

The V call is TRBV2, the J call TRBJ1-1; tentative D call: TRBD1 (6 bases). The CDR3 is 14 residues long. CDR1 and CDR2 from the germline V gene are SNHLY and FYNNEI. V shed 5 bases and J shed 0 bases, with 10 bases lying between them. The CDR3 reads CASSSQGMNTEAFF. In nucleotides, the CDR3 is TGTGCCAGCAGTTCCCAGGGGATGAACACTGAAGCTTTCTTT.

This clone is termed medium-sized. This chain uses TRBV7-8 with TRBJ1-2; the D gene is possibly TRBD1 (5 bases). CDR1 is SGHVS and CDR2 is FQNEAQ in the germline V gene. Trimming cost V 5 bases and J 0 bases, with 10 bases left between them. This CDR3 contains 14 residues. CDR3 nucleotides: TGTGCCAGCAGCCAAACGACAGCTAACTATGGCTACACCTTC. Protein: CASSQTTANYGYTF.

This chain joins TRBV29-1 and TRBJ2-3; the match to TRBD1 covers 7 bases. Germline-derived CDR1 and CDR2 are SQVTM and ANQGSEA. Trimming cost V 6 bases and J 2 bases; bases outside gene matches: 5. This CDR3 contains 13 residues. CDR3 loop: CSVSTGTTDTQYF. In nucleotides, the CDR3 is TGCAGCGTGTCGACAGGGACCACAGATACGCAGTATTTT.

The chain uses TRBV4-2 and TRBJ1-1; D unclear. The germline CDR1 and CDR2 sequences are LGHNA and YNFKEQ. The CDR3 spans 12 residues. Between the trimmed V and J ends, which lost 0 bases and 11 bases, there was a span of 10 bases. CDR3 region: CASSQDRGGAFF. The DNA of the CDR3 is TGTGCCAGCAGCCAAGATCGGGGAGGTGCTTTCTTT.

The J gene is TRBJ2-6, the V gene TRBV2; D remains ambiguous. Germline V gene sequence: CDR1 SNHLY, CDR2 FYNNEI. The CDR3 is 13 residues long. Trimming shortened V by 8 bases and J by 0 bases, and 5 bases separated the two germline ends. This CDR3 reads CASGFSGANVLTF. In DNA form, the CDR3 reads TGTGCCAGCGGTTTCTCTGGGGCCAACGTCCTGACTTTC.

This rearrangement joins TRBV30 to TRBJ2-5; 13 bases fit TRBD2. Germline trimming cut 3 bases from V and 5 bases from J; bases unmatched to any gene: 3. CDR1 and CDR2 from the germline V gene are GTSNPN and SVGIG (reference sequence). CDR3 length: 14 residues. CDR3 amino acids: CAWRPGLAGETQYF. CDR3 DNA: TGTGCCTGGAGACCGGGACTAGCGGGGGAGACCCAGTACTTC.

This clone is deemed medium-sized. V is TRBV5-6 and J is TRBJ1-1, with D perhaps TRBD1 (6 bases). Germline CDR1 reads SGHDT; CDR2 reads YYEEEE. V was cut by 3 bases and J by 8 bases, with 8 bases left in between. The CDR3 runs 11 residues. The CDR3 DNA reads TGTGCCAGCAGCTACGGACAGGAAGCTTTCTTT. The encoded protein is CASSYGQEAFF. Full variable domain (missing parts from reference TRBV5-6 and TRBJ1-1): DAGVTQSPTHLIKTRGQQVTLRCSPKSGHDTVSWYQQALGQGPQFIFQYYEEEERQRGNFPDRFSGHQFPNYSSELNVNALLLGDSALYLCASSYGQEAFFGQGTRLTVV.

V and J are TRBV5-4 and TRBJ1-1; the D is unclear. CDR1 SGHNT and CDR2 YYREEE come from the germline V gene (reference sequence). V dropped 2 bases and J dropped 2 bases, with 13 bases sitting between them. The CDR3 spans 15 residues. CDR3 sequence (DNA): TGTGCCAGCAGCTTAGGGCCGTACTCAAACACTGAAGCTTTCTTT. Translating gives CASSLGPYSNTEAFF.

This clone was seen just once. The CDR3 is CASSSSAGAIPNEQFF. In nucleotides, the CDR3 is TGTGCCAGCAGCTCCTCAGCGGGGGCTATCCCGAATGAGCAGTTCTTC. This chain uses TRBV7-8 with TRBJ2-1, with 8 bases fitting TRBD2. CDR3 length: 16 residues. After removal of 4 bases from V and 7 bases from J, the junction contained 12 bases not matched to a gene. The germline CDR1 and CDR2 sequences are SGHVS and FQNEAQ.

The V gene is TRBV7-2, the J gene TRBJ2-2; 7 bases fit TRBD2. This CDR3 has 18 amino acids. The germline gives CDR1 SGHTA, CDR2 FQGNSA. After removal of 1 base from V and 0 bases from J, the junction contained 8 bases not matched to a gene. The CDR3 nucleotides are TGTGCCAGCAGCTTAGGAGTCTTTGGGGGGGCGAACACCGGGGAGCTGTTTTTT. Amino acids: CASSLGVFGGANTGELFF. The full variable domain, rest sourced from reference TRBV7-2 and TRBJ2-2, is GAGVSQSPSNKVTEKGKDVELRCDPISGHTALYWYRQSLGQGLEFLIYFQGNSAPDKSGLPSDRFSAERTGGSVSTLTIQRTQQEDSAVYLCASSLGVFGGANTGELFFGEGSRLTVL.

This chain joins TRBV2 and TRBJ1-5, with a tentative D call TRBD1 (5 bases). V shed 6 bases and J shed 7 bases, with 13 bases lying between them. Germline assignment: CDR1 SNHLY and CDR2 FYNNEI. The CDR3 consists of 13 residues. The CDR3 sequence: CASSAGLWQPQHF. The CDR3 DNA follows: TGTGCCAGCAGCGCAGGGCTGTGGCAGCCCCAGCATTTT. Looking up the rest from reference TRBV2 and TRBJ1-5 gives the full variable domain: EPEVTQTPSHQVTQMGQEVILRCVPISNHLYFYWYRQILGQKVEFLVSFYNNEISEKSEIFDDQFSVERPDGSNFTLKIRSTKLEDSAMYFCASSAGLWQPQHFGDGTRLSIL.

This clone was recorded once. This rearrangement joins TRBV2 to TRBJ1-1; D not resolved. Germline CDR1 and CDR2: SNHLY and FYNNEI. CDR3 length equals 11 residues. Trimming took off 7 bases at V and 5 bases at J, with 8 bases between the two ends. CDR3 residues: CASTPLTEAFF. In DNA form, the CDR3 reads TGTGCCAGCACCCCACTAACTGAAGCTTTCTTT.

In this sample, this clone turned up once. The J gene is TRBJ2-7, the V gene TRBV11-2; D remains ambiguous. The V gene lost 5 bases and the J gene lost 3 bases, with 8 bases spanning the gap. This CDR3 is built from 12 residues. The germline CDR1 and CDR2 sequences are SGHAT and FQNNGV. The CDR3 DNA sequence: TGTGCCAGCAGCCACGGTAACTACGAGCAGTACTTC. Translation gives CASSHGNYEQYF. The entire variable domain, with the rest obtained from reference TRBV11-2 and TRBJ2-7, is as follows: EAGVAQSPRYKIIEKRQSVAFWCNPISGHATLYWYQQILGQGPKLLIQFQNNGVVDDSQLPKDRFSAERLKGVDSTLKIQPAKLEDSAVYLCASSHGNYEQYFGPGTRLTVT.

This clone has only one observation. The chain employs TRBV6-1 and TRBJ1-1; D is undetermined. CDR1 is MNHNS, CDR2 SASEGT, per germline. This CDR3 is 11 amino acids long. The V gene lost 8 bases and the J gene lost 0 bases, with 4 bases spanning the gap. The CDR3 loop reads CASQVNTEAFF. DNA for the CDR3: TGTGCCAGCCAGGTGAACACTGAAGCTTTCTTT.

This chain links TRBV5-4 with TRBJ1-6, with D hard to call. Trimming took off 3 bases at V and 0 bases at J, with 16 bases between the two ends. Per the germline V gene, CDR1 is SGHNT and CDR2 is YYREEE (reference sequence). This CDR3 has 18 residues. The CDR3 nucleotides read TGTGCCAGCAGCTCGCGAAATATCGCGGGCTCCTATAATTCACCCCTCCACTTT. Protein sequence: CASSSRNIAGSYNSPLHF.